This T cell receptor beta chain was sequenced for a study of T cell responses to AZD1222 COVID-19 vaccine. Broader study findings: The study identified only five to seven AZD1222 recipients as seropositive at baseline. Spike-specific TCR repertoires showed rising breadth and depth after two AZD1222 doses. Reportedly, close to half of spike-specific TCRs are directed against unmutated variant regions.

Details on this clone: No antigen is known for it.

CDR3 size: 13 residues. Germline lookup yields CDR1 SGHTS and CDR2 YDEGEE. V gave up 4 bases and J gave up 7 bases; unmatched junction bases: 7. The data were produced by immunoSEQ multiplex PCR, yet TCRdb's version contains in-frame clones alone and is incomplete. This table holds about 180,000 clones, around 88% found once. The sample was peripheral blood, taken on day 0 of AZD1222 vaccination. This receptor was identified in an adult in good health. The V and J genes are TRBV5-8 and TRBJ2-7; 8 positions agree with TRBD1. The CDR3, as DNA: TGTGCCAGCAGCCATGGACAGGGTTGGGAGCAGTACTTC. Its translation is CASSHGQGWEQYF.